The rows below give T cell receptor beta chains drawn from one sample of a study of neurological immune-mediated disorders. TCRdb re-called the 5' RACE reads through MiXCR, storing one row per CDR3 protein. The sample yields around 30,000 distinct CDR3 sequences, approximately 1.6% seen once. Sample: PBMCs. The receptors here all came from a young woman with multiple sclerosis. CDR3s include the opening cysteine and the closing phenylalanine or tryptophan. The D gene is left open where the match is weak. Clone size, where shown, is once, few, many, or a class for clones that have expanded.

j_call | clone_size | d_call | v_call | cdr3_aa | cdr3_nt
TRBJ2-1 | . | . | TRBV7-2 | CASSLRASHNEQFF | TGTGCCAGCAGCTTAAGGGCCAGTCACAATGAGCAGTTCTTC
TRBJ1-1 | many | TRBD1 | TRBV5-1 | CASTGGLGAFF | TGCGCCAGTACAGGGGGCTTGGGAGCTTTCTTT
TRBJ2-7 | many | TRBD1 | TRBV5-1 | CASSPGTVGLEQYF | TGCGCCAGCAGCCCCGGGACAGTTGGACTCGAGCAGTACTTC
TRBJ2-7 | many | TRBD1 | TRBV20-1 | CSARVRDRAYEQYF | TGCAGTGCTAGAGTAAGGGACAGGGCCTACGAGCAGTACTTC
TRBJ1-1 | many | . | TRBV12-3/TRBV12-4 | CASSLGAEVNTEAFF | TGTGCCAGCAGTTTAGGGGCAGAAGTGAACACTGAAGCTTTCTTT
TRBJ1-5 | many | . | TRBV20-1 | CSASTGSSTQHF | TGCAGTGCTTCCACCGGGAGCTCAACCCAGCATTTT
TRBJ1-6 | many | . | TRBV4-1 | CASSQDLNSPLHF | TGCGCCAGCAGCCAAGATTTGAATTCACCCCTCCACTTT
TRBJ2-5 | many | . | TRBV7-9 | CASSLVSGTPYF | TGTGCCAGCAGCTTAGTCTCCGGGACACCGTACTTC
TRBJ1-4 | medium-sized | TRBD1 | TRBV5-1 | CASGTGVNEKLFF | TGCGCCAGCGGGACAGGGGTTAATGAAAAACTGTTTTTT
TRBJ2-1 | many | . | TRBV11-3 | CASSLAVAGEQFF | TGTGCCAGCAGCTTAGCGGTAGCCGGGGAGCAGTTCTTC
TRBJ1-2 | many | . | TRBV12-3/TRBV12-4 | CASSLVGNYGYTF | TGTGCCAGCAGTTTGGTCGGGAACTATGGCTACACCTTC
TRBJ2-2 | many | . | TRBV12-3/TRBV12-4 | CASTVSPGELFF | TGTGCCAGCACCGTTTCTCCCGGGGAGCTGTTTTTT
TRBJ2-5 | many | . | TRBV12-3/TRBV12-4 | CASSLQVSETQYF | TGTGCCAGCAGTCTTCAGGTTTCGGAGACCCAGTACTTC
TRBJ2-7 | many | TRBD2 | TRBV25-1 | CASSEVGRAHEQYF | TGTGCCAGCAGTGAAGTGGGGAGGGCCCACGAGCAGTACTTC
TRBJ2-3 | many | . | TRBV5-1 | CASSFSADTQYF | TGCGCCAGCAGCTTCTCCGCAGATACGCAGTATTTT
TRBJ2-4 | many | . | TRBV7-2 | CASSLDQGSAIQYF | TGTGCCAGCAGCTTAGATCAGGGTTCGGCCATTCAGTACTTC
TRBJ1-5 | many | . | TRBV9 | CASSAEDGSGLDF | TGTGCCAGCAGCGCGGAAGATGGATCGGGCCTCGATTTT
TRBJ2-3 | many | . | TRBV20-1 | CSASSDTQYF | TGCAGTGCTAGCTCAGATACGCAGTATTTT
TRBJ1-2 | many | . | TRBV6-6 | CASRPDSYGYTF | TGTGCCAGCAGGCCGGACAGCTATGGCTACACCTTC
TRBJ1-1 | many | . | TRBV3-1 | CASSTTVNTEAFF | TGTGCCAGCAGCACGACAGTCAACACTGAAGCTTTCTTT
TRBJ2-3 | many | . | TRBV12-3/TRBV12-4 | CAISSVTDTQYF | TGTGCCATATCTAGCGTAACAGATACGCAGTATTTT
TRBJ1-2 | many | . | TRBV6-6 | CASGGRGPGYTF | TGTGCCAGCGGGGGCCGGGGGCCTGGCTACACCTTC
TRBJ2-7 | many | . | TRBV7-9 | CASSSLGEQYF | TGTGCCAGCAGCTCCCTAGGCGAGCAGTACTTC
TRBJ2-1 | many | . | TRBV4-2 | CASSQETVLATYNEQFF | TGTGCCAGCAGCCAAGAAACAGTACTAGCTACCTACAATGAGCAGTTCTTC
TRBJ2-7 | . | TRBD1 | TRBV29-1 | CSVEGLARGQARYEQYF | TGCAGCGTTGAAGGGTTGGCCAGGGGACAGGCACGCTACGAGCAGTACTTC
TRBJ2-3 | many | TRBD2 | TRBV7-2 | CASSSRTSGGMVTQYF | TGTGCCAGCAGCTCTAGGACTAGCGGGGGGATGGTTACGCAGTATTTT
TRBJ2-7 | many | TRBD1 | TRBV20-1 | CSARKGQNTYEQYF | TGCAGTGCTAGAAAGGGACAGAATACCTACGAGCAGTACTTC
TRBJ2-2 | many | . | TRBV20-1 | CSASGQGGVNGELFF | TGCAGTGCTAGTGGCCAGGGGGGAGTTAACGGGGAGCTGTTTTTT
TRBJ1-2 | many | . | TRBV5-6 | CASSLGQEYSYTF | TGTGCCAGCAGCTTGGGACAGGAATACAGCTACACCTTC
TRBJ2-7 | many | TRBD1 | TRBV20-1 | CSASRDRGAYEQYF | TGCAGTGCTAGCCGGGACAGGGGCGCCTACGAGCAGTACTTC
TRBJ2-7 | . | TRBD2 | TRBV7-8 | CASSPTGRLAGAQPVQYF | TGTGCCAGCAGCCCAACGGGCCGACTAGCGGGGGCACAACCCGTTCAGTACTTC
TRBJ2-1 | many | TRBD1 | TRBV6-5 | CASSSDRGYSYNEQFF | TGTGCCAGCAGTTCCGACAGGGGGTATTCTTACAATGAGCAGTTCTTC
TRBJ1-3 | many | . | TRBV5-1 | CASSRASGNTIYF | TGCGCCAGCAGCCGGGCCTCTGGAAACACCATATATTTT
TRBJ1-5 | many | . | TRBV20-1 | CSARDFGRENQPQHF | TGCAGTGCTAGAGATTTTGGCAGGGAGAATCAGCCCCAGCATTTT
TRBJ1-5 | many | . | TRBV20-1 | CSAQDRLGGPNQPQHF | TGCAGTGCCCAGGACAGACTCGGGGGACCGAATCAGCCCCAGCATTTT
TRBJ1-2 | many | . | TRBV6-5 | CASSPPEGSGYTF | TGTGCCAGCAGTCCCCCGGAGGGGTCGGGCTACACCTTC
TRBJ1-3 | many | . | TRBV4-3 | CASSQDPASGETSGNTIYF | TGCGCCAGCAGCCAAGATCCGGCCTCGGGGGAGACCTCTGGAAACACCATATATTTT
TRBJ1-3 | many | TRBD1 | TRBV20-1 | CSAPQGARGNTIYF | TGCAGTGCTCCTCAGGGGGCGAGAGGAAACACCATATATTTT
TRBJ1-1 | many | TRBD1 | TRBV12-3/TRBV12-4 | CASTRGGQGASEAFF | TGTGCCAGCACCCGAGGGGGACAGGGGGCTTCTGAAGCTTTCTTT
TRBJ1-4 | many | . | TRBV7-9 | CASSLRAENEKLFF | TGTGCCAGCAGCTTACGCGCGGAGAATGAAAAACTGTTTTTT
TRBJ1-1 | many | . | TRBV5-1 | CASSFLAGTNTEAFF | TGCGCCAGCAGCTTCTTAGCGGGAACTAACACTGAAGCTTTCTTT
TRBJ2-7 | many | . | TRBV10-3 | CATSPATAEEQYF | TGTGCCACCTCCCCAGCGACGGCGGAGGAGCAGTACTTC
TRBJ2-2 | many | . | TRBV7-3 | CASSPAGNTGELFF | TGTGCCAGCAGCCCAGCGGGGAACACCGGGGAGCTGTTTTTT
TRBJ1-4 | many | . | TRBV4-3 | CASSQVAGATNEKLFF | TGCGCCAGCAGCCAAGTGGCGGGGGCAACTAATGAAAAACTGTTTTTT
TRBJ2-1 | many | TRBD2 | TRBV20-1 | CSARDKIAGGTYNEQFF | TGCAGTGCTAGGGACAAAATAGCGGGGGGGACCTACAATGAGCAGTTCTTC
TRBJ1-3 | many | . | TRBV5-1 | CASKAGFSGNTIYF | TGCGCCAGCAAGGCGGGGTTCTCTGGAAACACCATATATTTT
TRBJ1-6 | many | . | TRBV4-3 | CASSQDGVGGDSPLHF | TGCGCCAGCAGCCAAGACGGAGTAGGCGGAGATTCACCCCTCCACTTT
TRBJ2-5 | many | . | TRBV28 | CASSHTTRDF | TGTGCCAGCAGCCATACTACAAGGGACTTC
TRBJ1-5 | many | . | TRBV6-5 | CASSWNSNQPQHF | TGTGCCAGCAGTTGGAACAGCAATCAGCCCCAGCATTTT
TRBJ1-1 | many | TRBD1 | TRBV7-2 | CASSSPQGAMGTEAFF | TGTGCCAGCAGCTCCCCACAGGGGGCGATGGGCACTGAAGCTTTCTTT
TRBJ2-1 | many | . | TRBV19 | CASSPDSEDEQFF | TGTGCCAGTAGTCCAGACAGTGAGGATGAGCAGTTCTTC
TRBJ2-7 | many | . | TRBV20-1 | CSASADTGTYEQYF | TGCAGTGCGAGTGCCGATACCGGTACCTACGAGCAGTACTTC
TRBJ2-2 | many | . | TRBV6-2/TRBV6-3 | CASRSPHDTGELFF | TGTGCCAGCAGATCCCCACATGACACCGGGGAGCTGTTTTTT
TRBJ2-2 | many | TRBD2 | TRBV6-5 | CASSYKGLAVGGELFF | TGTGCCAGCAGTTACAAAGGACTAGCGGTTGGCGGGGAGCTGTTTTTT
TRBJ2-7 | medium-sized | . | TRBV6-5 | CASSYSGLRAVEQYF | TGTGCCAGCAGTTACTCGGGGTTGCGGGCCGTCGAGCAGTACTTC
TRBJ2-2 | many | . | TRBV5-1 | CASSLTGPGELFF | TGCGCCAGCAGCTTGACAGGGCCCGGGGAGCTGTTTTTT
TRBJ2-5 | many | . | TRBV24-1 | CATSDPGQPQETQYF | TGTGCCACCAGTGATCCAGGACAGCCCCAAGAGACCCAGTACTTC
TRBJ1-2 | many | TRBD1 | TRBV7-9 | CASRDSGGDYGYTF | TGTGCCAGCAGGGACTCAGGGGGGGACTATGGCTACACCTTC
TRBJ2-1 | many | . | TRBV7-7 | CASSLRWSGDEQFF | TGTGCCAGCAGCTTACGGTGGTCGGGAGATGAGCAGTTCTTC